This T cell receptor beta chain was recorded in a study of cytomegalovirus exposure and HLA in healthy donors. Losses at the gene ends were 1 base for V and 2 bases for J; bases not matched to a gene: 7. Germline V CDR1 and CDR2: SGHTA, FQGNSA. This CDR3 comprises 17 residues. For this clone: Its antigen is as yet unknown.

Study results and limitations: Exclusion applied to some V segments, including TRBV6-2 and TRBV6-3, as they were indistinguishable.

Amplification used 60 Vbeta primers and 13 Jbeta primers. Assay: immunoSEQ multiplex PCR; the TCRdb copy retains only in-frame clones and omits some. In the table there are under 100,000 clones, 63% of which are singletons. The sequencing sample was made of PBMCs. The source of this sequence is a middle-aged woman in good health and CMV-seropositive. This chain joins TRBV7-2 and TRBJ2-5; 10 bases map to TRBD1. Here the CDR3 reads CASSLDPSDRGQETQYF. As DNA, the CDR3 is TGTGCCAGCAGCTTAGATCCATCGGACAGGGGGCAAGAGACCCAGTACTTC.